This T cell receptor (beta chain) derives from a study of cytomegalovirus exposure and HLA in healthy donors. Study summary: In an earlier analysis, 90 million to 120 million unique TCR beta sequences were found from some 170 million T cells. Study-level points and caveats: In a later analysis, HLA-C alleles had the fewest associated TCRs, DRB1 alleles the most. Earlier results showed most TCR beta V segments being productive about 87% or about 30% of the time. In a later analysis, V- and J-gene trimming of beta chains associated with a DCLRE1C missense variant, replicated independently.

This CDR3 spans 14 amino acids. CDR1 SGHAT and CDR2 FQNNGV come from the germline V gene. V shed 3 bases, J shed 6 bases, and the junction held 6 bases outside the gene matches. To note about this clone: Its antigen is unidentified.

The PCR contained 60 Vbeta and 13 Jbeta primers. Profiled with immunoSEQ multiplex PCR; TCRdb holds only in-frame clones, not every one. The sample contains 150,000 or so clones, 80% of which appear only once. The source material was PBMCs. The chain joins TRBV11-2 to TRBJ2-7, with 9 bases lining up with TRBD1. This TCR was recovered from a woman aged 45-65 years in good health and CMV-seropositive. CDR3 coding DNA: TGTGCCAGCAGCTTCCACAGGGGGCGCGGCGAGCAGTACTTC. It translates to CASSFHRGRGEQYF.